These 21 T cell receptor beta chains were all obtained from the same sample, sequenced in a study of T cell repertoires in cytomegalovirus infection. Their antigens are not known. Each CDR3 protein gets one entry after TCRdb re-called the reads with MiXCR. The sample has some 940,000 distinct CDR3 sequences; 30% to 40% are singletons. The sequences come from cultured CD8+ T cells from PBMCs, collected from culture after CMV antigen stimulation. The receptors were gathered from a human donor in good health (CMV status not recorded). Some clones in this sample may be carry-over from other donors' samples.

The gene calls are TRBV7-6 and TRBJ1-6; maybe TRBD1 (6 bases). V gave up 9 bases and J gave up 5 bases, with 17 bases separating them. The CDR3 is 15 residues long. From germline, CDR1 is SGHVS and CDR2 FNYEAQ. The CDR3 DNA reads as TGTGCCAGTGCCCGGACAGACGGTAATAATTCACCCCTCCACTTT. The encoded protein is CASARTDGNNSPLHF.

This clonotype has more than one count but fewer than ten. The chain links TRBV7-9 to TRBJ2-1; D is unclear. Per germline, CDR1 SEHNR and CDR2 FQNEAQ (reference sequence). V lost 8 bases and J 7 bases, leaving 21 bases between the germline ends. This CDR3 region has 15 residues. The CDR3 DNA follows: TGTGCCAGCCGTTGGCCGGCAGGTAGTCCGAATGAGCAGTTCTTC. This translates into CASRWPAGSPNEQFF.

J is TRBJ2-3 and V is TRBV6-6; 8 positions agree with TRBD2. The J segment lost 2 bases and the V segment lost 2 bases, leaving 6 bases of the junction unmatched. Germline V gene lookup returns CDR1 MNHNY and CDR2 SVGAGI (reference sequence). This CDR3 region has 16 residues. The CDR3 nucleotides are TGTGCCAGCAGTTACGTCGGCGGGGGGTCCACAGATACGCAGTATTTT. Its protein is CASSYVGGGSTDTQYF.

The table lists this clonotype with a few counts. The V and J genes are TRBV28 and TRBJ2-7; the D call may be TRBD1 or TRBD2 (5 bases each). V shed 3 bases and J shed 9 bases, with 15 bases lying between them. CDR1 and CDR2 from the germline V gene are MDHEN and SYDVKM. The CDR3 length is 13 residues. This CDR3 is CASSLAVEGRQYV. The DNA of the CDR3 is TGTGCCAGCAGTTTGGCGGTAGAGGGGCGGCAGTACGTC.

This clonotype was detected many times. The chain carries TRBV7-2 and TRBJ2-5; perhaps TRBD2 as D (5 bases). Per the germline V gene, CDR1 is SGHTA and CDR2 is FQGNSA. V was pared by 1 base and J by 1 base, with 7 bases between. This CDR3 spans 14 amino acids. As DNA, the CDR3 is TGTGCCAGCAGCTTAGGGACTTTCCAAGAGACCCAGTACTTC. It translates to CASSLGTFQETQYF.

A few counts support this clonotype. The V and J genes are TRBV6-1 and TRBJ2-7; the D call may be TRBD1 or TRBD2 (5 bases each). The CDR3 covers 13 residues. V lost 6 bases, J lost 3 bases, and 12 bases lay in between. The germline CDR1 and CDR2 sequences are MNHNS and SASEGT. CDR3 loop: CASSYPGGYEQYV. The CDR3 DNA follows: TGTGCCAGCAGCTATCCTGGGGGCTACGAGCAGTACGTC.

Concerning this clonotype: This clone may be a read error of a much larger clone one base away. CDR3 loop: CVSIRIPLRSDNQPQHF. In DNA, the CDR3 is TGTGTCAGCATTCGTATCCCTCTTAGGTCCGACAATCAGCCCCAGCATTTT. The chain links TRBV12-3 or TRBV12-4 to TRBJ1-5; D unclear. The CDR3 totals 17 residues.

The chain employs TRBV18 and TRBJ2-6; no clear D. CDR1 is KGHSH and CDR2 is LQKENI in the germline V gene. The CDR3 has 18 residues. The germline V and J ends were trimmed by 2 bases and 4 bases, with 18 bases remaining between them. DNA of the CDR3: TGTGCCAGCTCACCAAGGAGCAGACCTCTGAACGGGGCCAACGTCCTGACTTTC. Residues: CASSPRSRPLNGANVLTF. Looking up the rest from reference TRBV18 and TRBJ2-6 gives the full variable domain: NAGVMQNPRHLVRRRGQEARLRCSPMKGHSHVYWYRQLPEEGLKFMVYLQKENIIDESGMPKERFSAEFPKEGPSILRIQQVVRGDSAAYFCASSPRSRPLNGANVLTFGAGSRLTVL.

This clonotype showed up just once. This may arise from a read error, as a much more abundant clone is one base away. This sequence joins TRBV7-2 and TRBJ2-1; the match to TRBD1 covers 7 bases. The length of the CDR3 is 16 residues. The germline gives CDR1 SGHTA, CDR2 FQGNSA. In DNA form, the CDR3 reads TGTGCCAGCAACTTAGGTGTGACAGGGACCTACAATGAGCAGTTCTTC. Protein: CASNLGVTGTYNEQFF.

This clonotype came up a few times. This chain links TRBV29-1 with TRBJ1-2, with TRBD1 matching 10 bases. Germline-derived CDR1 and CDR2 are SQVTM and ANQGSEA. The CDR3 has 15 residues. J was trimmed by 6 bases and V by 3 bases; bases with no gene match: 10. CDR3 region: CSVDQGTGDYNGYTF. The CDR3, as DNA: TGCAGCGTTGATCAGGGGACAGGGGATTACAATGGCTACACCTTC.

This clonotype was observed a few times. This chain joins TRBV13 and TRBJ2-5; 14 bases map to TRBD2. The CDR3 extends over 18 amino acids. CDR1 and CDR2 from the germline V gene are PRHDT and FYEKMQ (reference sequence). J gave up 9 bases and V 5 bases, and 17 bases lay outside the gene matches. Here the CDR3 DNA reads TGTGCCAGCAGCCCTGATGGACTAGCGGGGGGCCGAAGTTGGGCCCAGTACTTC. This translates into CASSPDGLAGGRSWAQYF.

In this sample, this clonotype turned up a few times. The chain carries TRBV6-1 and TRBJ2-7, with 8 nucleotides matching TRBD1. Germline CDR1 is MNHNS and CDR2 is SASEGT. The CDR3 totals 16 residues. The ends lost 7 bases at V and 5 bases at J; junction bases unmatched: 16. The CDR3 coding sequence is TGTGCCAGCATCCCCCCCAGGTCCGGGACAGGCCACGAGCAGTACGTC. Residues: CASIPPRSGTGHEQYV.

The V call is TRBV15, the J call TRBJ2-3; 8 bases are a match to TRBD1. The germline V gene encodes CDR1 LNHNV and CDR2 YYDKDF (reference sequence). Trimming took 2 bases from V and 6 from J; bases not matched to a gene: 4. This CDR3 has 14 residues. The CDR3 protein is CATSRSTGGDTQYF. CDR3 in DNA: TGTGCCACCAGCAGATCTACAGGGGGGGATACGCAGTATTTT.

The chain couples TRBV10-3 to TRBJ1-5; D is ambiguous. V was trimmed by 3 bases and J by 3 bases, leaving 6 bases between them. The CDR3 sequence is 13 residues long. CDR1 is ENHRY and CDR2 is SYGVKD in the germline V gene. CDR3 amino acids: CAISDGSNQPQHF. In nucleotides, the CDR3 is TGTGCCATCAGTGACGGATCCAATCAGCCCCAGCATTTT.

This chain connects TRBV19 to TRBJ1-2; the match to TRBD1 covers 8 bases. The V gene's germline CDR1 is LNHDA and CDR2 SQIVND (reference sequence). This CDR3 region has 12 residues. The ends lost 6 bases at V and 8 bases at J; junction bases unmatched: 5. The CDR3 reads CASRSGGDGYTF. CDR3 sequence (DNA): TGTGCCAGTAGATCAGGGGGCGACGGCTACACCTTC.

As concerns this clonotype: The junction differs from germline at one of its ends, possibly a read error. This chain uses TRBV12-3 or TRBV12-4 with TRBJ2-5, with D possibly called TRBD1 or TRBD2 (6 bases each). CDR3 size: 14 residues. This CDR3 is CASSPGPGAGAQCF. DNA for the CDR3: TGTGCCAGCAGTCCGGGACCGGGGGCAGGGGCCCAGTGCTTC.

A few counts support this clonotype. This rearrangement joins TRBV4-1 to TRBJ1-5; D is unclear. The CDR3 covers 15 residues. V lost 0 bases and J 2 bases, leaving 8 bases between the germline ends. The germline gives CDR1 MGHRA, CDR2 YSYEKL. The DNA of the CDR3 is TGCGCCAGCAGCCAAGACGGGGTAGGCAATCAGCCCCAGCATTTT. The encoded protein is CASSQDGVGNQPQHF.

This clonotype came up a few times. The chain joins TRBV5-1 to TRBJ2-1; D call uncertain. Trimming removed 5 bases at V and 1 base at J, with 10 bases between. The germline gives CDR1 SGHRS, CDR2 YFSETQ. The CDR3 is 14 residues long. The CDR3 nucleotides read TGCGCCAGCAGTTTCGTCGGATCCTACAATGAGCAGTTCTTC. Protein product: CASSFVGSYNEQFF.

The rearrangement links TRBV10-3 to TRBJ2-5, with 9 bases fitting TRBD1. CDR3 length: 18 residues. Germline V gene sequence: CDR1 ENHRY, CDR2 SYGVKD. V trimming: 3 bases; J trimming: 4 bases; junction bases outside the gene matches: 15. The CDR3 DNA follows: TGTGCCATCAGTGACCCACCAGCGGACAGGGGAAACAGAGAGACCCAGTACTTC. This sequence encodes CAISDPPADRGNRETQYF.

This clonotype was seen at least ten times. The J gene is TRBJ1-1, the V gene TRBV7-2; the match to TRBD1 covers 7 bases. Germline lookup yields CDR1 SGHTA and CDR2 FQGNSA. The CDR3 covers 12 residues. V gave up 2 bases and J gave up 8 bases; unmatched junction bases: 2. CDR3: CASSLRGGEAFF. DNA of the CDR3: TGTGCCAGCAGCTTAAGAGGGGGCGAAGCTTTCTTT.

This clonotype was observed a few times. The rearrangement uses TRBV28 and TRBJ2-2, with D possibly being TRBD2 (5 bases). Germline V lookup: CDR1 MDHEN, CDR2 SYDVKM. V was pared by 3 bases and J by 3 bases, with 20 bases between. This CDR3 contains 18 residues. The CDR3 is CASSFDYEVRLDTGELFF. In nucleotides, the CDR3 is TGTGCCAGCAGTTTTGACTACGAAGTAAGACTGGACACCGGGGAGCTGTTTTTT.